This entry describes one T cell receptor (beta chain). The antigen is not known. PCR involved 60 Vbeta and 13 Jbeta primers. Profiled with immunoSEQ multiplex PCR; TCRdb holds only in-frame clones, not every one. In the table there are about 160,000 clones, around 79% of which are singletons. This sample is part of a study of cytomegalovirus exposure and HLA in healthy donors. General observations from the study: A later analysis associated 15,000 or so TCR beta sequences with HLA alleles at a 0.05 false discovery rate. Roughly 170 TCR beta chains were listed as cytomegalovirus-associated.

The CDR3 is made up of 14 amino acids. After removal of 8 bases from V and 4 bases from J, the junction contained 6 bases not matched to a gene. Germline CDR1 reads MNHEY; CDR2 reads SMNVEV (reference sequence). The sequencing sample was made of PBMCs. The chain carries TRBV27 and TRBJ1-5; TRBD1 matches 9 bases. This TCR derives from a man in his forties in good health and CMV-seronegative. CDR3 amino acids: CASRDRAKNQPQHF. The CDR3 coding sequence is TGTGCCAGCCGGGACAGGGCAAAGAATCAGCCCCAGCATTTT.